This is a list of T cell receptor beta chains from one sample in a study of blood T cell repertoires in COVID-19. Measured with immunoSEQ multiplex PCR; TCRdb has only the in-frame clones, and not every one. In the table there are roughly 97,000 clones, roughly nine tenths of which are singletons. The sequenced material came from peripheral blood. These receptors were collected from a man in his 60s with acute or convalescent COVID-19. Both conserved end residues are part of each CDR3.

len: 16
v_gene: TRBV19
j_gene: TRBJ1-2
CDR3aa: CASSIRTGLNPYGYTF

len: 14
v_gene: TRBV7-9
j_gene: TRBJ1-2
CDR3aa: CASSSAASNYGYTF

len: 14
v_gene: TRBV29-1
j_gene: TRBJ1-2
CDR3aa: CSVELGRGRTGYTF

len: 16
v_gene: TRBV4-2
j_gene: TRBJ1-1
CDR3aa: CASSQDAGRADTEAFF

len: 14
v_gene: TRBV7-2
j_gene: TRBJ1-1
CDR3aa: CASSSNRGRTEAFF

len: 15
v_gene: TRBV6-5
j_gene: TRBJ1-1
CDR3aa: CASSYGGASYTEAFF

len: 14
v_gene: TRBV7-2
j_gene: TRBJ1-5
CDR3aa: CASSSGQDDQPQHF

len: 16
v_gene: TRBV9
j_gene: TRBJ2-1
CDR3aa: CASNNSGGAPYNEQFF

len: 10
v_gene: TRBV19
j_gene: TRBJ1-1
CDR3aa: CASSSTEAFF

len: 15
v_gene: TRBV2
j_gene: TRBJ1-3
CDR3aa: CASSEFGGSGNTIYF

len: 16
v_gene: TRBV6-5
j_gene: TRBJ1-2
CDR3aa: CASSSPRDRGNYGYTF

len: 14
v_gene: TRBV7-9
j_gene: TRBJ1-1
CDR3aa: CASSSRGVDTEAFF

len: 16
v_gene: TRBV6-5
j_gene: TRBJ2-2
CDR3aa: CASSYPRRQGTGELFF

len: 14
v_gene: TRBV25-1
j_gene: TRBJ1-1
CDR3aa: CASSGHRVSAEAFF

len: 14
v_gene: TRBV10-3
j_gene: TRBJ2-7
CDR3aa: CAIGLAGASYEQYF

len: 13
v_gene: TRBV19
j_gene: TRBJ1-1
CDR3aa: CASSMGGRGEAFF

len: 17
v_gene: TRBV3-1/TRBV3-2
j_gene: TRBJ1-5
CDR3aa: CASSQGFSTGASQPQHF

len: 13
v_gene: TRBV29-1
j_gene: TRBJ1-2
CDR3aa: CSVSGTDNYGYTF

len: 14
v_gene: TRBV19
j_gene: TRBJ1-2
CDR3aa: CASSPRTGSLGYTF

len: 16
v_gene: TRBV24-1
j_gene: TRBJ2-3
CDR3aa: CATSDSKILGPDTQYF

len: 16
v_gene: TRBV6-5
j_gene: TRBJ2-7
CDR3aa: CASSYSWQGRTYEQYF

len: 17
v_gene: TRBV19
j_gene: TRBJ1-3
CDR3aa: CASSIQGQGTSGNTIYF

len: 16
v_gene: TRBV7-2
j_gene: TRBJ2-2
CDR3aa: CASTLSGVGGTGELFF